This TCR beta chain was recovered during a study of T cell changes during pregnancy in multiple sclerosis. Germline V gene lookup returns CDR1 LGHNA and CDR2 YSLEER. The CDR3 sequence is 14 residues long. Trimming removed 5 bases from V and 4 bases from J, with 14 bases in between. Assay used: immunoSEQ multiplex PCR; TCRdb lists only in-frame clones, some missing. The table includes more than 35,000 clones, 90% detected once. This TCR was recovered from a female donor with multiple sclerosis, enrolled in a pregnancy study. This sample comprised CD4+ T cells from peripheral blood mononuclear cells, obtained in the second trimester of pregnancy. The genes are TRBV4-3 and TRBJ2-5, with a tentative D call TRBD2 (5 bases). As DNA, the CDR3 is TGCGCCAGCAGCTGGAGCGGAGGCGCAGAGACCCAGTACTTC. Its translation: CASSWSGGAETQYF.